Shown below are 8 T cell receptor beta chains from a single sample sequenced in a study of blood T cell repertoires in COVID-19. Only in-frame clones appear in the TCRdb table, and some are missing; sequencing was by immunoSEQ multiplex PCR. This sample has tens of thousands of clones, with about 70% found just once. Material for sequencing was peripheral blood. The origin of the receptors is a man in his fifties with active or convalescent COVID-19.

The CDR3 protein is CASSLEGQGNIQYF. CDR3 sequence (DNA): TGTGCCAGCAGCTTAGAGGGACAGGGAAACATTCAGTACTTC. This chain links TRBV7-8 with TRBJ2-4; 9 bases match TRBD1. Germline lookup yields CDR1 SGHVS and CDR2 FQNEAQ. The CDR3 spans 14 residues. J lost 6 bases, V lost 1 base, and 1 base had no gene match.

V gene TRBV6-5 combines with J gene TRBJ1-1, with D uncertain. Trimming pared 8 bases from V and 1 base from J, leaving 5 bases between. CDR1 and CDR2 from the germline V gene are MNHEY and SVGAGI. This CDR3 spans 11 amino acids. The CDR3 DNA reads TGTGCCAGCGGCAGGAACACTGAAGCTTTCTTT. This encodes CASGRNTEAFF.

This clone turned up a few times. The chain is built from TRBV11-1 and TRBJ1-1; the match to TRBD1 covers 8 bases. Per germline, CDR1 SGHAT and CDR2 FQDESV (reference sequence). The CDR3 covers 15 residues. After removal of 5 bases from V and 5 bases from J, the junction contained 10 bases not matched to a gene. CDR3 DNA sequence: TGTGCCAGCAGCCCAAACAGGGGGGAGAAAACTGAAGCTTTCTTT. This encodes CASSPNRGEKTEAFF.

CDR3 bases: TGTGCCAGCAGCTTAGAACAGGGAGTAGGAGCTTTCTTT. It translates to CASSLEQGVGAFF. V and J are TRBV7-3 and TRBJ1-1; possibly TRBD1 for D (6 bases). Looked up from germline, CDR1 is SGHTA and CDR2 is FQGTGA. The ends were cut back, 2 bases at V and 10 bases at J, with 14 bases in the middle. This CDR3 is built from 13 residues. Full variable domain (rest looked up from reference TRBV7-3 and TRBJ1-1): GAGVSQTPSNKVTEKGKYVELRCDPISGHTALYWYRQSLGQGPEFLIYFQGTGAADDSGLPNDRFFAVRPEGSVSTLKIQRTERGDSAVYLCASSLEQGVGAFFGQGTRLTVV.

This rearrangement joins TRBV7-9 to TRBJ2-3, with 9 positions matching TRBD2. J was trimmed by 5 bases and V by 6 bases; bases with no gene match: 12. Germline loops: CDR1 SEHNR, CDR2 FQNEAQ (reference sequence). The CDR3 extends over 16 amino acids. The CDR3 region has the DNA TGTGCCAGCAGACCTACCGGGACTAGCAGTCAAGATACGCAGTATTTT. Its translation is CASRPTGTSSQDTQYF.

J is TRBJ2-7 and V is TRBV30, with D perhaps TRBD2 (6 bases). CDR1 is GTSNPN, CDR2 SVGIG, per germline (reference sequence). There are 11 residues in the CDR3. V lost 5 bases and J lost 6, with 11 bases in between. CDR3 nucleotides: TGTGCCTGGGTTACTAGCATCGAGCAGTACTTC. It yields the protein CAWVTSIEQYF.

This clone was observed a single time. V gene TRBV24-1 combines with J gene TRBJ1-2; TRBD1 aligns across 7 bases. Germline-derived CDR1 and CDR2 are KGHDR and SFDVKD. V lost 3 bases, J lost 4 bases, and 10 bases stayed unmatched. The CDR3 spans 16 residues. The DNA for the CDR3 is TGTGCCACCAGTGATCCAAACGGACAGGAAGGCTATGGCTACACCTTC. Translating gives CATSDPNGQEGYGYTF.

The chain employs TRBV6-2 or TRBV6-3 and TRBJ2-5; TRBD1 agrees at 8 bases. The J segment lost 0 bases and the V segment lost 5 bases, leaving 8 bases of the junction unmatched. Germline V gene lookup returns CDR1 MNHEY and CDR2 SVGEGT. The CDR3 is 16 residues long. The CDR3 nucleotides read TGTGCCAGCAGTACCGGACAGGGAGGTTACCAAGAGACCCAGTACTTC. Protein product: CASSTGQGGYQETQYF.